The 31 T cell receptor beta chains reported below all come from one sample, sequenced in a study of neurological immune-mediated disorders. TCRdb re-analysed the 5' RACE reads in MiXCR, keeping a single row per CDR3 protein. The sample comprises about 40,000 distinct CDR3 sequences, about 14% of which are singletons, and approximately 3.6% rests with the top ten. Sequencing was carried out using CD4+ T cells from blood. Every receptor here comes from a woman aged 60-70 years with HTLV-1-associated myelopathy (HAM/TSP).

This clonotype was counted many times. The chain combines TRBV3-1 with TRBJ2-2, with no clear D. The germline gives CDR1 LGHDT, CDR2 YNNKEL (reference sequence). The V end was cut by 5 bases, the J end by 0 bases, with 22 bases between. The CDR3 is 19 amino acids. CDR3 protein: CASSNWVDRLLANTGELFF. The CDR3 DNA is TGTGCCAGCAGCAATTGGGTAGATAGACTCCTCGCGAACACCGGGGAGCTGTTTTTT.

This clonotype was observed at least ten times. CDR3 loop: CASSQEAAGRSYNSPLHF. The DNA of the CDR3 is TGTGCCAGCAGCCAAGAAGCGGCAGGCCGGTCTTATAATTCACCCCTCCACTTT. V usage is TRBV4-2 and J usage is TRBJ1-6; D not resolved. CDR1 LGHNA and CDR2 YNFKEQ come from the germline V gene. The V end was cut by 0 bases, the J end by 4 bases, with 16 bases between. This CDR3 is built from 18 residues.

This clonotype was counted at least ten times. CDR3 in DNA: TGCAGTGCGGGAGGACAGGGGGCAGCAGCTTTCTTT. This encodes CSAGGQGAAAFF. The chain is built from TRBV20-1 and TRBJ1-1; TRBD1 matches 11 bases. J lost 10 bases, V lost 6 bases, and 7 bases had no gene match. This CDR3 comprises 12 residues. Germline V gene lookup returns CDR1 DFQATT and CDR2 SNEGSKA (reference sequence).

This clonotype has at least ten counts. This chain connects TRBV2 to TRBJ1-2; D may be TRBD1 (5 bases). Trimming removed 9 bases at V and 2 bases at J, with 16 bases between. This CDR3 spans 14 amino acids. CDR1 is SNHLY and CDR2 is FYNNEI in the germline V gene. CDR3 in DNA: TGTGCCAGTACCTGGGGAGGGGCCAACTATGGCTACACCTTC. Its protein is CASTWGGANYGYTF.

Regarding this clonotype: Compared with germline, one end of the junction differs, possibly owing to a read error. The chain has TRBV5-1 and TRBJ2-1; 11 nucleotides agree with TRBD2. CDR1 is SGHRS, CDR2 YFSETQ, per germline. The CDR3 is made up of 15 amino acids. The CDR3 protein is CASSFLAGGTNEHFF. The CDR3 nucleotides read TGCGCCAGCAGCTTCCTAGCGGGGGGAACAAATGAGCATTTCTTC.

There are many counts of this clonotype. V usage is TRBV12-3 or TRBV12-4 and J usage is TRBJ1-6; D not certain. V lost 7 bases to trimming and J lost 6 bases, with 16 bases between them. This CDR3 spans 15 amino acids. CDR3 nucleotides: TGTGCCAGCACCATCCACCGGGTCCGTAATTCACCCCTCCACTTT. It codes for CASTIHRVRNSPLHF.

Ten or more counts support this clonotype. The chain joins TRBV4-2 to TRBJ2-3, with 14 bases lining up with TRBD2. Germline trimming cut 0 bases from V and 4 bases from J; bases unmatched to any gene: 9. The germline CDR1 and CDR2 sequences are LGHNA and YNFKEQ. This CDR3 is built from 19 residues. The CDR3 coding sequence is TGTGCCAGCAGCCAAGAACGGACTAGCGGGGGGCAGAGTCCAGATACGCAGTATTTT. Protein sequence: CASSQERTSGGQSPDTQYF.

This clonotype appeared many times. The chain uses TRBV6-5 and TRBJ1-5, with D possibly matching TRBD1 (5 bases). The CDR3 spans 13 residues. Germline CDR1 is MNHEY and CDR2 is SVGAGI. The V and J ends lost 6 bases and 11 bases respectively, with 17 bases between them. CDR3 sequence: CASSRTPLGTQHF. The CDR3 coding sequence is TGTGCCAGCAGCAGGACACCGTTAGGGACCCAGCATTTT.

This clonotype was observed at least ten times. This rearrangement joins TRBV20-1 to TRBJ2-7; TRBD1 matches at 10 bases. Germline CDR1 DFQATT, CDR2 SNEGSKA (reference sequence). The CDR3 runs 14 residues. With 6 bases clipped from V and 3 bases from J, the junction kept 8 bases outside the gene matches. CDR3 region: CSASRTGGNYEQYF. The CDR3 bases are TGCAGTGCAAGTCGGACAGGGGGTAACTACGAGCAGTACTTC.

This clonotype has a count of ten or more. The chain recombines TRBV14 with TRBJ2-7, with D possibly being TRBD1 (5 bases). Trimming removed 1 base at V and 3 bases at J, with 10 bases between. The CDR3 has 14 residues. The V gene's germline CDR1 is SGHDN and CDR2 FVKESK. CDR3 DNA: TGTGCCAGCAGCCAAGGTCAGGGCTTCTACGAGCAGTACTTC. It codes for CASSQGQGFYEQYF.

This clonotype was picked up many times. The chain has TRBV7-2 and TRBJ1-1; D possibly corresponds to TRBD1 (5 bases). CDR1 SGHTA and CDR2 FQGNSA come from the germline V gene. The germline V and J ends were trimmed by 5 bases and 3 bases, with 16 bases remaining between them. There are 15 residues in the CDR3. The CDR3 DNA is TGTGCCAGCAGCCCCCGGGGCGGTTGGGACACTGAAGCTTTCTTT. Translated, it gives CASSPRGGWDTEAFF. Full variable domain (missing parts from reference TRBV7-2 and TRBJ1-1): GAGVSQSPSNKVTEKGKDVELRCDPISGHTALYWYRQSLGQGLEFLIYFQGNSAPDKSGLPSDRFSAERTGGSVSTLTIQRTQQEDSAVYLCASSPRGGWDTEAFFGQGTRLTVV.

This clonotype showed up many times. The genes are TRBV5-1 and TRBJ2-5; no clear D. From germline, CDR1 is SGHRS and CDR2 YFSETQ. CDR3 length equals 14 residues. Trimming stripped 0 bases from V and 2 bases from J, with 8 bases between. This CDR3 is CASSLALIQETQYF. In DNA form, the CDR3 reads TGCGCCAGCAGCTTGGCCCTGATTCAAGAGACCCAGTACTTC.

This clonotype came up many times. The V and J genes are TRBV7-2 and TRBJ2-7, with a possible D match to TRBD1 (5 bases). Trimming cost V 4 bases and J 2 bases, with 12 bases left between them. Looked up from germline, CDR1 is SGHTA and CDR2 is FQGNSA. The CDR3 length is 14 residues. The CDR3 loop reads CASSSQTGPYEQYF. The CDR3 DNA reads TGTGCCAGCAGCTCCCAAACAGGTCCCTACGAGCAGTACTTC. The complete variable domain, with remaining parts taken from reference TRBV7-2 and TRBJ2-7, reads GAGVSQSPSNKVTEKGKDVELRCDPISGHTALYWYRQSLGQGLEFLIYFQGNSAPDKSGLPSDRFSAERTGGSVSTLTIQRTQQEDSAVYLCASSSQTGPYEQYFGPGTRLTVT.

This clonotype showed up many times. The J gene is TRBJ1-5, the V gene TRBV20-1; D not certain. V was trimmed by 0 bases and J by 3 bases, leaving 6 bases between them. Germline CDR1 and CDR2: DFQATT and SNEGSKA (reference sequence). This CDR3 comprises 13 residues. The CDR3 spells CSARERHNQPQHF. The CDR3 DNA follows: TGCAGTGCTAGAGAGAGGCACAATCAGCCCCAGCATTTT.

This clonotype was picked up many times. The chain joins TRBV7-6 to TRBJ1-4, with unresolved D. The CDR3 consists of 16 residues. V lost 3 bases and J lost 0, with 11 bases in between. From germline, CDR1 is SGHVS and CDR2 FNYEAQ. CDR3 amino acids: CASSLRPHATNEKLFF. The CDR3 coding sequence is TGTGCCAGCAGCTTGCGGCCCCATGCAACTAATGAAAAACTGTTTTTT. The whole variable domain, filled in from reference TRBV7-6 and TRBJ1-4, reads GAGVSQSPRYKVTKRGQDVALRCDPISGHVSLYWYRQALGQGPEFLTYFNYEAQQDKSGLPNDRFSAERPEGSISTLTIQRTEQRDSAMYRCASSLRPHATNEKLFFGSGTQLSVL.

This clonotype was counted ten times or more. V usage is TRBV6-5 and J usage is TRBJ1-1; 9 bases are shared with TRBD1. CDR1 is MNHEY and CDR2 is SVGAGI in the germline V gene. CDR3 length: 14 residues. With V trimmed by 6 bases and J by 3 bases, 5 bases remained unmatched. The CDR3 region has the DNA TGTGCCAGCAGCGAAACAGGGGGCCACACTGAAGCTTTCTTT. This encodes CASSETGGHTEAFF.

This clonotype was found many times. This chain uses TRBV7-2 with TRBJ2-3; D gene unclear. The CDR3 covers 15 residues. The V gene lost 1 base and the J gene lost 4 bases, with 12 bases spanning the gap. The germline V gene encodes CDR1 SGHTA and CDR2 FQGNSA. CDR3 DNA: TGTGCCAGCAGCTTAGTCAGCTCGTCTTCAGATACGCAGTATTTT. Amino acids: CASSLVSSSSDTQYF.

This clonotype was counted many times. The CDR3 DNA is TGTGCCAGCAGCCTGGATGGTGGGGTGCCGGGTGAGCAGTTCTTC. It is translated as CASSLDGGVPGEQFF. The chain joins TRBV11-2 to TRBJ2-1; D not certain. The CDR3 sequence is 15 residues long. Per the germline V gene, CDR1 is SGHAT and CDR2 is FQNNGV. Trimming shortened V by 5 bases and J by 9 bases, and 20 bases separated the two germline ends.

This clonotype was detected many times. This chain uses TRBV18 with TRBJ2-3; D is possibly TRBD1 (6 bases). V lost 2 bases and J 6 bases, leaving 15 bases between the germline ends. Germline V gene lookup returns CDR1 KGHSH and CDR2 LQKENI. The CDR3 runs 15 residues. The CDR3 protein is CASSPKTGQRDTQYF. CDR3 bases: TGTGCCAGCTCACCAAAGACAGGTCAGCGGGATACGCAGTATTTT.

This clonotype came up many times. The gene calls are TRBV7-9 and TRBJ1-3; weak D call: TRBD1 (5 bases). V shed 6 bases and J shed 4 bases, with 13 bases lying between them. Germline values: CDR1 SEHNR, CDR2 FQNEAQ (reference sequence). CDR3 length: 14 residues. CDR3 residues: CASRRQGSGNTIYF. The CDR3 bases are TGTGCCAGCAGGAGGCAGGGCTCAGGAAACACCATATATTTT.

This clonotype turned up a few times. The chain uses TRBV10-3 and TRBJ1-1, with D perhaps matching TRBD1 (6 bases). Trimming removed 4 bases from V and 2 bases from J, with 23 bases in between. CDR3 length: 18 amino acids. Germline CDR1 reads ENHRY; CDR2 reads SYGVKD. DNA for the CDR3: TGTGCCATCAGTGTTTCCACCCCGGGACACGGACAAAACACTGAAGCTTTCTTT. It translates to CAISVSTPGHGQNTEAFF.

Ten or more counts support this clonotype. The chain has TRBV12-3 or TRBV12-4 and TRBJ1-2, with a tentative D call TRBD1 (6 bases). Trimming took off 6 bases at V and 2 bases at J, with 10 bases between the two ends. The length of the CDR3 is 13 residues. The CDR3 is CASSIDRNYGYTF. CDR3 sequence (DNA): TGTGCCAGCAGCATTGACAGGAACTATGGCTACACCTTC.

This clonotype occurred many times. The gene calls are TRBV5-1 and TRBJ1-6; the D gene is possibly TRBD1 (5 bases). V shed 0 bases and J shed 5 bases, with 9 bases lying between them. Germline loops: CDR1 SGHRS, CDR2 YFSETQ. This CDR3 region has 15 residues. The CDR3 here is CASSLDARDNSPLHF. CDR3 sequence (DNA): TGCGCCAGCAGCTTGGACGCCAGGGATAATTCACCCCTCCACTTT. Variable domain in full (rest from reference TRBV5-1 and TRBJ1-6): KAGVTQTPRYLIKTRGQQVTLSCSPISGHRSVSWYQQTPGQGLQFLFEYFSETQRNKGNFPGRFSGRQFSNSRSEMNVSTLELGDSALYLCASSLDARDNSPLHFGNGTRLTVT.

At least ten counts were recorded for this clonotype. The genes are TRBV2 and TRBJ1-2, with D possibly TRBD1 on 6 matching bases. CDR1 SNHLY and CDR2 FYNNEI come from the germline V gene. This CDR3 comprises 13 residues. Trimming took off 7 bases at V and 8 bases at J, with 17 bases between the two ends. Here the CDR3 DNA reads TGTGCCAGCAAGCGGGGGCCAGGGAAGGGCTACACCTTC. Protein product: CASKRGPGKGYTF.

The rearrangement joins TRBV5-1 to TRBJ1-1; no firm D call. With 0 bases removed from V and 5 bases from J, the gap between germline ends came to 11 bases. Germline loops: CDR1 SGHRS, CDR2 YFSETQ. This CDR3 comprises 14 residues. The CDR3 region has the DNA TGCGCCAGCAGCTTGGTTGACGGGAGAACTGAAGCTTTCTTT. This gives the protein CASSLVDGRTEAFF.

Many counts were recorded for this clonotype. The chain recombines TRBV5-1 with TRBJ1-3; no definite D call. Germline-derived CDR1 and CDR2 are SGHRS and YFSETQ. Trimming cost V 1 base and J 0 bases, with 5 bases left between them. There are 14 residues in the CDR3. The CDR3 loop reads CASSLTASGNTIYF. The CDR3 region has the DNA TGCGCCAGCAGCTTGACAGCCTCTGGAAACACCATATATTTT.

Turning to this clonotype: One base away lies a much larger clone, so this may be a sequencing read error. The rearrangement joins TRBV11-2 to TRBJ2-3; the D gene is possibly TRBD2 (5 bases). Germline loops: CDR1 SGHAT, CDR2 FQNNGV. The CDR3 is 16 residues long. V shed 7 bases and J shed 1 base, with 18 bases lying between them. The CDR3 bases are TGTGCCAGCATCCAAACGACTCCCGGGGGCACAGATACGCAGTATTTT. This translates into CASIQTTPGGTDTQYF.

This clonotype was seen repeatedly, ten times or more. The genes are TRBV7-9 and TRBJ2-1; 14 nucleotides line up with TRBD2. In germline, CDR1 is SEHNR, CDR2 FQNEAQ (reference sequence). The CDR3 sequence is 13 residues long. Trimming removed 2 bases from V and 16 bases from J; junction bases left unmatched: 4. The CDR3 sequence: CASSLRLAGGHFF. The CDR3 DNA sequence: TGTGCCAGCAGCTTACGACTAGCGGGGGGGCACTTCTTC.

This clonotype has a count of ten or more. This chain joins TRBV20-1 and TRBJ1-2; TRBD1 matches 7 bases. Germline V gene sequence: CDR1 DFQATT, CDR2 SNEGSKA (reference sequence). Unmatched junction bases numbered 2, after V lost 0 bases and J lost 4 bases. The length of the CDR3 is 13 residues. In DNA form, the CDR3 reads TGCAGTGCTAGAGAAGGGACAGCCTATGGCTACACCTTC. Translating it yields CSAREGTAYGYTF.

At least ten counts were recorded for this clonotype. The rearrangement uses TRBV5-1 and TRBJ2-2; TRBD2 agrees at 9 bases. V was pared by 3 bases and J by 3 bases, with 3 bases of the junction left unmatched. This CDR3 region has 15 residues. The germline V gene encodes CDR1 SGHRS and CDR2 YFSETQ. CDR3 nucleotides: TGCGCCAGCAGCTCTAGCGGGATCGACACCGGGGAGCTGTTTTTT. This translates into CASSSSGIDTGELFF.

The chain recombines TRBV5-1 with TRBJ1-1; D unresolved. The CDR3 has 13 amino acids. The germline V and J ends were trimmed by 0 bases and 4 bases, with 7 bases remaining between them. CDR1 SGHRS and CDR2 YFSETQ come from the germline V gene. CDR3 nucleotide sequence: TGCGCCAGCAGCTTGGAACGGAGCACTGAAGCTTTCTTT. Translating it yields CASSLERSTEAFF.